The present entry profiles one T cell receptor beta chain with its context. Its target is unknown. The data stem from a study of T cell clonotyping in hematopoietic cell transplantation. Samples: about 28 days before transplant, then days 30, 100 and 180 after. Study-wide results and limits: Pathologically expanded recipient clonotypes increased progressively from day 30 to day 180 as diversity fell. Graft donor and pretransplant recipient Inverse Simpson Index values predicted broader posttransplant TCR diversity. Few recipient clonotypes overlapped donors; over 97% were de novo at given depth.

J was trimmed by 2 bases and V by 5 bases; bases with no gene match: 8. Germline assignment: CDR1 SGHVS and CDR2 FQNEAQ. This CDR3 contains 15 residues. Produced via immunoSEQ multiplex PCR; TCRdb's table is partial and in-frame only. Found here are some 6,000 clones, roughly 88% of them singletons; the top ten hold about two fifths. The rearrangement joins TRBV7-8 to TRBJ1-2, with 7 bases aligning to TRBD1. Specimen: peripheral blood mononuclear cells, collected 100 days after allogeneic stem cell transplant. This sequence was found in a female patient aged 45-65 years who had an allogeneic stem cell transplant from a related donor, so the T cells may come from the graft donor. Some clones in this sample may be carry-over from other donors' samples. The CDR3 reads CASSTRTGLNYGYTF. CDR3 bases: TGTGCCAGCAGCACCCGGACAGGCCTCAACTATGGCTACACCTTC. Full variable domain (rest looked up from reference TRBV7-8 and TRBJ1-2): GAGVSQSPRYKVAKRGQDVALRCDPISGHVSLFWYQQALGQGPEFLTYFQNEAQLDKSGLPSDRFFAERPEGSVSTLKIQRTQQEDSAVYLCASSTRTGLNYGYTFGSGTRLTVV.